These 18 T cell receptor beta chains came from one sample sequenced in a study of OX40 agonist ivuxolimab in advanced cancers. Profiled with immunoSEQ multiplex PCR; TCRdb holds only in-frame clones, not every one. The data hold about 82,000 clones, with about 90% observed a single time. The sample was CD4+ or CD8+ T cells sorted from blood, taken in a trial of the OX40 agonist ivuxolimab. The receptor source for this set is an adult with an advanced solid tumor such as melanoma, head and neck, liver or kidney cancer.

The gene calls are TRBV7-9 and TRBJ1-5; D call uncertain. Germline assignment: CDR1 SEHNR and CDR2 FQNEAQ (reference sequence). The CDR3 runs to 15 residues. V gave up 1 base and J gave up 1 base, with 8 bases separating them. CDR3 coding DNA: TGTGCCAGCAGCTTAGGAGAGTGGAGCAATCAGCCCCAGCATTTT. It yields the protein CASSLGEWSNQPQHF.

The chain recombines TRBV2 with TRBJ1-2, with D uncertain. The CDR3 loop spans 11 amino acids. V lost 8 bases to trimming and J lost 5 bases, with 9 bases between them. Germline V CDR1 and CDR2: SNHLY, FYNNEI. The CDR3 DNA sequence: TGTGCCAGCGGCGGAGGGTATGGCTACACCTTC. It translates to CASGGGYGYTF. Together with reference TRBV2 and TRBJ1-2, the CDR3 gives the full variable domain: EPEVTQTPSHQVTQMGQEVILRCVPISNHLYFYWYRQILGQKVEFLVSFYNNEISEKSEIFDDQFSVERPDGSNFTLKIRSTKLEDSAMYFCASGGGYGYTFGSGTRLTVV.

The J gene is TRBJ2-3, the V gene TRBV10-3; the D gene is possibly TRBD2 (5 bases). Germline V gives CDR1 ENHRY, CDR2 SYGVKD. V gave up 5 bases and J gave up 1 base, with 13 bases separating them. CDR3 length equals 15 residues. Here the CDR3 DNA reads TGTGCCATCAGTCAGAGCGGAAGAGGCACAGATACGCAGTATTTT. Amino acid sequence: CAISQSGRGTDTQYF.

There are a few counts of this clone. The chain couples TRBV7-3 to TRBJ1-5; 7 nucleotides align to TRBD1. CDR3 length: 15 amino acids. Germline values: CDR1 SGHTA, CDR2 FQGTGA. Germline trimming cut 2 bases from V and 2 bases from J; bases unmatched to any gene: 3. The CDR3, as DNA: TGTGCCAGCAGCTTAGCAGGGGGGCGCAATCAGCCCCAGCATTTT. Translating gives CASSLAGGRNQPQHF.

The genes are TRBV19 and TRBJ2-2; 8 nucleotides agree with TRBD1. V was clipped by 5 bases and J by 1 base; unmatched bases: 3. This CDR3 spans 15 amino acids. The V gene's germline CDR1 is LNHDA and CDR2 SQIVND (reference sequence). The CDR3 protein is CASSVGTGNTGELFF. The CDR3 nucleotides are TGTGCCAGTAGTGTGGGGACAGGGAACACCGGGGAGCTGTTTTTT.

The chain carries TRBV4-2 and TRBJ2-1, with a possible D match to TRBD1 (6 bases). There are 16 residues in the CDR3. Germline V CDR1 and CDR2: LGHNA, YNFKEQ. The V end was cut by 1 base, the J end by 3 bases, with 13 bases between. In DNA, the CDR3 is TGTGCCAGCAGCCAAGTTAGACAGGCGGGCTACAATGAGCAGTTCTTC. Translating it yields CASSQVRQAGYNEQFF.

Only one count was recorded for this clone. The CDR3 nucleotides are TGTGCCAGCAAGGGACAGGGGATGTGGGAGCAGTACTTC. Encoded protein: CASKGQGMWEQYF. The chain is built from TRBV6-5 and TRBJ2-7, with 10 bases fitting TRBD1. This CDR3 has 13 residues. CDR1 and CDR2 from the germline V gene are MNHEY and SVGAGI. V gave up 7 bases and J gave up 7 bases; unmatched junction bases: 7.

This chain joins TRBV27 and TRBJ2-7, with TRBD1 matching over 7 bases. In germline, CDR1 is MNHEY, CDR2 SMNVEV (reference sequence). The CDR3 extends over 17 amino acids. The V gene end was trimmed by 2 bases and the J gene end by 3 bases; junction bases not matched to a gene: 13. DNA of the CDR3: TGTGCCAGCAGTTTAGGGGCCAGGTTCCAGGGGGTCTACGAGCAGTACTTC. Amino acids: CASSLGARFQGVYEQYF.

This sequence joins TRBV5-1 and TRBJ1-5; the D gene is possibly TRBD1 (5 bases). Looked up from germline, CDR1 is SGHRS and CDR2 is YFSETQ. V was cut by 4 bases and J by 4 bases, with 15 bases left in between. The CDR3 is made up of 15 amino acids. CDR3 in DNA: TGCGCCAGCAGCGTGTCCGGGGCAGGTAATCAGCCCCAGCATTTT. Its translation is CASSVSGAGNQPQHF.

This chain joins TRBV7-9 and TRBJ2-1; tentatively, D is TRBD2 (6 bases). Per germline, CDR1 SEHNR and CDR2 FQNEAQ (reference sequence). The V end lost 10 bases, the J end lost 2 bases, and 15 bases lay between the germline ends. CDR3 length: 14 residues. The DNA of the CDR3 is TGTGCCATCCCGGAGGGAGGCCCCTACAATGAGCAGTTCTTC. Protein product: CAIPEGGPYNEQFF. Full variable domain (outside the CDR3, taken from reference TRBV7-9 and TRBJ2-1): DTGVSQNPRHKITKRGQNVTFRCDPISEHNRLYWYRQTLGQGPEFLTYFQNEAQLEKSRLLSDRFSAERPKGSFSTLEIQRTEQGDSAMYLCAIPEGGPYNEQFFGPGTRLTVL.

The V call is TRBV7-3, the J call TRBJ1-3, with 7 nucleotides matching TRBD1. The length of the CDR3 is 15 residues. Germline V gene lookup returns CDR1 SGHTA and CDR2 FQGTGA. The junction had 3 bases not matched to a gene; V was cut back by 2 bases and J by 2 bases. This CDR3 is CASSLEGAAGNTIYF. In nucleotides, the CDR3 is TGTGCCAGCAGCTTAGAGGGGGCGGCTGGAAACACCATATATTTT. Full variable domain (rest looked up from reference TRBV7-3 and TRBJ1-3): GAGVSQTPSNKVTEKGKYVELRCDPISGHTALYWYRQSLGQGPEFLIYFQGTGAADDSGLPNDRFFAVRPEGSVSTLKIQRTERGDSAVYLCASSLEGAAGNTIYFGEGSWLTVV.

This clone was seen once. The genes are TRBV2 and TRBJ2-2, with 14 bases lining up with TRBD2. The J segment lost 7 bases and the V segment lost 6 bases, leaving 4 bases of the junction unmatched. CDR3 length equals 15 residues. CDR1 is SNHLY, CDR2 FYNNEI, per germline. CDR3 coding DNA: TGTGCCAGCAGGGGGACTAGCGGGAGCATCGGGGAGCTGTTTTTT. Its protein is CASRGTSGSIGELFF.

The sample holds one count of this clone. This chain links TRBV5-6 with TRBJ2-5, with D tentatively TRBD1 (5 bases). This CDR3 is built from 13 residues. V lost 4 bases and J lost 5, with 12 bases in between. In germline, CDR1 is SGHDT, CDR2 YYEEEE. CDR3 sequence: CASSPTGLETQYF. CDR3 in DNA: TGTGCCAGCAGCCCCACAGGCCTGGAGACCCAGTACTTC.

The chain combines TRBV6-4 with TRBJ1-1; the match to TRBD1 covers 7 bases. Germline CDR1 is MRHNA and CDR2 is SNTAGT. Trimming took 9 bases from V and 4 from J; bases not matched to a gene: 8. The CDR3 runs 13 residues. The CDR3 nucleotides are TGTGCCAGGACAGGGAGTGTTGGCACTGAAGCTTTCTTT. Amino acid sequence: CARTGSVGTEAFF.

The chain is built from TRBV29-1 and TRBJ2-1, with D perhaps given as TRBD1 or TRBD2 (5 bases each). The CDR3 runs to 16 residues. V lost 5 bases and J 4 bases, leaving 21 bases between the germline ends. Germline CDR1 SQVTM, CDR2 ANQGSEA. The CDR3 coding sequence is TGCAGCGTTCTCCTGGGGGTGGGCCTAAATTACAATGAGCAGTTCTTC. It codes for CSVLLGVGLNYNEQFF.

This chain uses TRBV7-8 with TRBJ1-1; D uncertain. V lost 5 bases to trimming and J lost 4 bases, with 11 bases between them. From germline, CDR1 is SGHVS and CDR2 FQNEAQ. The CDR3 runs to 13 residues. In DNA, the CDR3 is TGTGCCAGCAGCCGATTGAGATCCACTGAAGCTTTCTTT. Its protein product is CASSRLRSTEAFF.

V gene TRBV7-2 combines with J gene TRBJ2-1; the D gene could be TRBD1 or TRBD2 (6 bases each). With 4 bases removed from V and 0 bases from J, the gap between germline ends came to 13 bases. The V gene's germline CDR1 is SGHTA and CDR2 FQGNSA. The CDR3 extends over 16 amino acids. Written as DNA, the CDR3 is TGTGCCAGCAGCTCGAGGAGGGGGAGCTCCTACAATGAGCAGTTCTTC. Translated, it gives CASSSRRGSSYNEQFF.

The V gene is TRBV15, the J gene TRBJ2-3; TRBD2 agrees at 8 bases. Germline assignment: CDR1 LNHNV and CDR2 YYDKDF (reference sequence). J was trimmed by 1 base and V by 5 bases; bases with no gene match: 8. This CDR3 region has 16 residues. CDR3 amino acids: CATSEGGLGGTDTQYF. CDR3 DNA: TGTGCCACCAGCGAGGGGGGACTAGGAGGCACAGATACGCAGTATTTT. Looking up the rest from reference TRBV15 and TRBJ2-3 gives the full variable domain: DAMVIQNPRYQVTQFGKPVTLSCSQTLNHNVMYWYQQKSSQAPKLLFHYYDKDFNNEADTPDNFQSRRPNTSFCFLDIRSPGLGDTAMYLCATSEGGLGGTDTQYFGPGTRLTVL.